This T cell receptor (beta chain) derives from a study of T cells in pancreatic ductal adenocarcinoma. General study points: Tumor-versus-blood clonality comparisons may be biased toward lower tumor diversity. Tumor samples had fewer productive templates and approximately 8.2-fold fewer unique clonotypes than blood. Mean clonality was approximately 0.1 in tumors and 0.065 to 0.075 in blood, not significantly different.

Surgery without prior neoadjuvant therapy was the treatment of the selected pancreatic ductal adenocarcinoma patients. Germline CDR1 and CDR2: SQVTM and ANQGSEA. The CDR3 has 13 amino acids. The V segment lost 6 bases and the J segment 4 bases; nucleotides outside the gene matches: 6. As for this clone: The antigen is not known.

Repertoires were generated with immunoSEQ multiplex PCR, while TCRdb's copy carries only in-frame clones and drops some. The data show over 100,000 clones, about 96% seen once. The receptor's source is a human donor with pancreatic ductal adenocarcinoma. J is TRBJ2-1 and V is TRBV29-1, with 7 bases fitting TRBD2. What was sequenced was PBMCs. This CDR3 is CSVGGTLYNEQFF. CDR3 nucleotides: TGCAGCGTGGGGGGGACCCTATACAATGAGCAGTTCTTC.